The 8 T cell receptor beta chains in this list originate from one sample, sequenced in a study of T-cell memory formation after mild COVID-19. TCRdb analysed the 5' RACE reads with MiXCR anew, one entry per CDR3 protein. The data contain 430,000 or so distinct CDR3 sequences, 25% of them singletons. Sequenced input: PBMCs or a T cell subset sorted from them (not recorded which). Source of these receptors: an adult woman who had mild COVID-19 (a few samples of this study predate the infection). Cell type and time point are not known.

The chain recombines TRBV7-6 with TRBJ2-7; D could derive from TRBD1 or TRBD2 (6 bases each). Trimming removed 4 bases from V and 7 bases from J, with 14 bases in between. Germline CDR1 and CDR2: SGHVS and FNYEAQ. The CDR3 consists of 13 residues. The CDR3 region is CASSSEGGREQYF. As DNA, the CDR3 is TGTGCCAGCAGCTCCGAAGGGGGGCGGGAGCAGTACTTC.

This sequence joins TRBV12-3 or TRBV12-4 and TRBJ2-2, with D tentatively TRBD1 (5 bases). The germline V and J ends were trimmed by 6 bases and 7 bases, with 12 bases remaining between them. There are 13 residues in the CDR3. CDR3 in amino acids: CASSSRQLGELFF. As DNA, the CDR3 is TGTGCCAGCAGCTCAAGACAGCTCGGGGAGCTGTTTTTT.

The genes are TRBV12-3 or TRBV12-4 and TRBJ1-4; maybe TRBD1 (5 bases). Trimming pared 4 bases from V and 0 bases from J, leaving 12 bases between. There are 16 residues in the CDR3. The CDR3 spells CASSWDRSSTNEKLFF. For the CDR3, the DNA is TGTGCCAGCAGTTGGGACCGGTCTTCAACTAATGAAAAACTGTTTTTT.

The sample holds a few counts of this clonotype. For the CDR3, the DNA is TGTGCCAGCAGCCCGACGAGACAGGAGAACACCGGGGAGCTGTTTTTT. It encodes CASSPTRQENTGELFF. The chain joins TRBV12-3 or TRBV12-4 to TRBJ2-2, with a possible D match to TRBD1 (6 bases). CDR3 length equals 16 residues. The V end lost 6 bases, the J end lost 1 base, and 15 bases lay between the germline ends.

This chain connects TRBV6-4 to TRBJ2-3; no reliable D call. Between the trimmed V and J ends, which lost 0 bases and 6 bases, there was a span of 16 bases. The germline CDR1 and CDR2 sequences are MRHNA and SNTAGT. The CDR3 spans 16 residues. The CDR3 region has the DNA TGTGCCAGCAGTGACTCGATCCCCGCTACGGTGGATACGCAGTATTTT. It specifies CASSDSIPATVDTQYF.

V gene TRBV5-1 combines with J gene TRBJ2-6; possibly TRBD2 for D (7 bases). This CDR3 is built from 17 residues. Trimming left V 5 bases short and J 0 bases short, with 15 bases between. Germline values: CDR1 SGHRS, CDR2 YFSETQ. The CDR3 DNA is TGCGCCAGCAGTCGGGGCGGGGGCGCCTCTGGGGCCAACGTCCTGACTTTC. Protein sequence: CASSRGGGASGANVLTF.

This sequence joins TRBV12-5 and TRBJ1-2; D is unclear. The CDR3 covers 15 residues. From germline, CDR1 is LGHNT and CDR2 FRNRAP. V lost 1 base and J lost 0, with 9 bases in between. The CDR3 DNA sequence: TGTGCTAGTGGTTTGGACACGGACGCTAACTATGGCTACACCTTC. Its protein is CASGLDTDANYGYTF.

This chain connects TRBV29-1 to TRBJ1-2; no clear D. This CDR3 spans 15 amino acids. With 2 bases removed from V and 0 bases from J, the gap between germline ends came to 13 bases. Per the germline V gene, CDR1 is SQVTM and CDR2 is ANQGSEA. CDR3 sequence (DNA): TGCAGCGTTGAACCCCAAACATCCACTAACTATGGCTACACCTTC. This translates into CSVEPQTSTNYGYTF. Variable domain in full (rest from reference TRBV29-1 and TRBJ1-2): SAVISQKPSRDICQRGTSLTIQCQVDSQVTMMFWYRQQPGQSLTLIATANQGSEATYESGFVIDKFPISRPNLTFSTLTVSNMSPEDSSIYLCSVEPQTSTNYGYTFGSGTRLTVV.